Included here is one T cell receptor beta chain sequence, with context. With a much larger clone just one base away, this may be a read error. The data were taken from a study of T cells in Graves' hyperthyroidism and ophthalmopathy. Researchers took RNA transcripts and amplified the TCR beta CDR3 regions from them. TCR CDR3 underwent first-round RT-PCR with the HTBI primer set. TCRdb called the multiplex PCR reads again in MiXCR, with one record for every CDR3 protein. The data show about 400,000 distinct CDR3 sequences, less than 15% seen once. CDR3 length: 15 amino acids. Trimming removed 2 bases from V and 7 bases from J, with 17 bases in between. CDR1 and CDR2 (germline): SGHVS, FQNEAQ.

The sequence derives from a woman younger than 35 with Graves' hyperthyroidism. This chain uses TRBV7-8 with TRBJ1-2; weak D call: TRBD1 (5 bases). Material for sequencing was blood. Written as DNA, the CDR3 is TGTGCCAGCAGCTTAATCGGGGGAGGGGACTGTGGCTACACCTTC. Amino acid sequence: CASSLIGGGDCGYTF.